This T cell receptor (beta chain) was obtained from a study of post-analysis software for immune sequencing data. For the study at large: Disease trajectories encompassed relapsing-remitting, secondary progressive and progressive-relapsing multiple sclerosis.

This clonotype was detected only a few times. Antigen unknown. Losses at the gene ends were 5 bases for V and 5 bases for J; bases not matched to a gene: 7. The CDR3 has 15 amino acids. The study's findings and limits: Roughly 5 TRBV segments were significantly more frequent in patients than in controls. TRBV5-6, TRBV5-1 and TRBV20-1 were among these segments. Controls showed significantly higher normalized Chao1 diversity than did multiple sclerosis patients. Strong same-batch co-clustering of samples appeared with F measure clustering.

TCR beta cDNA libraries included unique molecular identifiers. T cells numbering about 0.95 to 11 million gave rise to 400,000 to 550,000 cDNA molecules. MiXCR, run by TCRdb on the PCR reads, gives a single entry per CDR3 protein. The sample records roughly 580,000 distinct CDR3 sequences, about 40% being singletons. The sample was blood. The sequence was collected from a girl under 18 with multiple sclerosis. The rearrangement joins TRBV12-3 or TRBV12-4 to TRBJ2-1, with TRBD1 identical over 9 bases. DNA of the CDR3: TGTGCCAGCAGTCTCAGACAGGGGGGTAACAATGAGCAGTTCTTC. It encodes CASSLRQGGNNEQFF.